What follows are 23 T cell receptor beta chains derived from one specimen sequenced in a study of CD8 T cells in Susac syndrome. With random hexamers, roughly 0.45 to 1 ug RNA was reverse transcribed. TCRdb processed the immunoSEQ multiplex PCR reads anew with MiXCR; each CDR3 protein has one entry. The sample consists of approximately 80,000 distinct CDR3 sequences, approximately 93% of them appearing once. Sequences were obtained from CD8+ T cells from PBMCs. These receptors all stem from a human donor with Susac syndrome.

This clonotype was seen a single time. The genes are TRBV19 and TRBJ2-1, with TRBD1 identical over 8 bases. The CDR3 extends over 15 amino acids. The germline CDR1 and CDR2 sequences are LNHDA and SQIVND (reference sequence). V shed 3 bases, J shed 5 bases, and the junction held 6 bases outside the gene matches. The CDR3 DNA sequence: TGTGCCAGTAGTATCGGATCGGACAGGGACAATGAGCAGTTCTTC. It codes for CASSIGSDRDNEQFF.

The rearrangement uses TRBV6-5 and TRBJ1-6, with D hard to call. CDR1 and CDR2 (germline): MNHEY, SVGAGI. Trimming took off 0 bases at V and 7 bases at J, with 13 bases between the two ends. The CDR3 runs to 16 residues. The CDR3 coding sequence is TGTGCCAGCAGTTACTCAGCCCCCTCTTTGAATTCACCCCTCCACTTT. Its protein product is CASSYSAPSLNSPLHF.

The CDR3 region is CASSQAQAIEAFF. The CDR3 DNA follows: TGTGCCAGCAGCCAAGCTCAGGCCATCGAAGCTTTCTTT. The chain carries TRBV3-1 and TRBJ1-1; D gene ambiguous. V dropped 1 base and J dropped 8 bases, with 11 bases sitting between them. The germline V gene encodes CDR1 LGHDT and CDR2 YNNKEL (reference sequence). The CDR3 extends over 13 amino acids.

The chain carries TRBV11-1 and TRBJ1-2; 7 bases align to TRBD1. The CDR3 totals 14 residues. Germline V gene sequence: CDR1 SGHAT, CDR2 FQDESV (reference sequence). The trim removed 2 bases at V and 4 bases at J, leaving 4 bases unmatched. As DNA, the CDR3 is TGTGCCAGCAGCTTAATTGGGACAGCCTATGGCTACACCTTC. Protein: CASSLIGTAYGYTF.

The chain couples TRBV20-1 to TRBJ2-7; D gene ambiguous. The CDR3 sequence is 15 residues long. Germline V gene sequence: CDR1 DFQATT, CDR2 SNEGSKA (reference sequence). V lost 0 bases and J 0 bases, leaving 12 bases between the germline ends. CDR3: CSAREGHGPSYEQYF. The CDR3 DNA reads as TGCAGTGCTAGAGAAGGGCACGGGCCCTCCTACGAGCAGTACTTC.

The chain combines TRBV12-3 or TRBV12-4 with TRBJ2-5, with D tentatively TRBD2 (7 bases). V lost 5 bases and J lost 4, with 29 bases in between. The CDR3 has 19 amino acids. CDR3 protein: CASSTSSETGGPTRETQYF. CDR3 nucleotide sequence: TGTGCCAGCAGTACCTCATCCGAAACGGGGGGCCCCACCCGAGAGACCCAGTACTTC.

V and J are TRBV27 and TRBJ2-7, with D unclear. Germline loops: CDR1 MNHEY, CDR2 SMNVEV (reference sequence). The CDR3 has 13 residues. The V end lost 5 bases, the J end lost 3 bases, and 11 bases lay between the germline ends. The CDR3: CASSVQFLYEQYF. The CDR3 nucleotides are TGTGCCAGCAGTGTCCAGTTCCTCTACGAGCAGTACTTC.

This clonotype was found once. The chain recombines TRBV12-3 or TRBV12-4 with TRBJ1-4; TRBD1 agrees at 8 bases. The trim removed 1 base at V and 4 bases at J, leaving 2 bases unmatched. The CDR3 covers 15 residues. Here the CDR3 reads CASSLEGQDNEKLFF. The DNA of the CDR3 is TGTGCCAGCAGTTTAGAGGGACAGGATAATGAAAAACTGTTTTTT.

Written as DNA, the CDR3 is TGTGCCAGCAGCACCCGATCGGGGAATTCACCCCTCCACTTT. Protein: CASSTRSGNSPLHF. V usage is TRBV9 and J usage is TRBJ1-6, with no clear D. This CDR3 has 14 residues. Germline V lookup: CDR1 SGDLS, CDR2 YYNGEE. V lost 4 bases and J lost 7, with 12 bases in between.

The chain joins TRBV10-3 to TRBJ2-7; 8 bases are shared with TRBD2. The germline V gene has CDR1 ENHRY and CDR2 SYGVKD. V trimming: 7 bases; J trimming: 5 bases; junction bases outside the gene matches: 7. The CDR3 spans 13 residues. Here the CDR3 DNA reads TGTGCCATCACTGGGACTAGTAAACACGAGCAGTACTTC. This translates into CAITGTSKHEQYF.

This sequence joins TRBV7-9 and TRBJ2-1, with 9 bases fitting TRBD2. After removal of 5 bases from V and 7 bases from J, the junction contained 9 bases not matched to a gene. This CDR3 is built from 15 residues. Per the germline V gene, CDR1 is SEHNR and CDR2 is FQNEAQ (reference sequence). CDR3 amino acids: CASSPSPRGGNEQFF. CDR3 DNA: TGTGCCAGCAGCCCATCCCCGCGGGGGGGGAATGAGCAGTTCTTC.

Points on this clonotype: At one of its ends the junction is not consistent with the germline gene, which may arise from a read error. This chain uses TRBV4-1 with TRBJ2-6, with 7 bases that match TRBD2. Germline CDR1 is MGHRA and CDR2 is YSYEKL. This CDR3 spans 20 amino acids. The CDR3 reads CASSLERARGGSSGANVLTF. CDR3 DNA sequence: TGCGCCAGCAGCCTAGAAAGGGCTCGCGGGGGTAGCTCTGGGGCCAACGTCCTCACTTTC.

This chain uses TRBV20-1 with TRBJ2-4; no reliable D call. V was clipped by 6 bases and J by 1 base, with 10 bases between them. CDR1 and CDR2 from the germline V gene are DFQATT and SNEGSKA (reference sequence). This CDR3 is 13 amino acids long. CDR3 coding DNA: TGCAGTGCGCAAGGGATTGCCAAAAACATTCAGTACTTC. Translated: CSAQGIAKNIQYF.

The CDR3 DNA reads TGCAGTGTCAGGGGGACATTCGACTACGAGCAGTACTTC. This encodes CSVRGTFDYEQYF. The rearrangement links TRBV20-1 to TRBJ2-7, with 7 bases lining up with TRBD1. V was pared by 7 bases and J by 3 bases, with 9 bases of the junction left unmatched. Germline CDR1 reads DFQATT; CDR2 reads SNEGSKA (reference sequence). The CDR3 runs 13 residues.

This clonotype was picked up one time. The chain uses TRBV7-2 and TRBJ2-3; D is unresolved. CDR1 is SGHTA and CDR2 is FQGNSA in the germline V gene. This CDR3 contains 13 residues. Trimming cost V 2 bases and J 11 bases, with 14 bases left between them. The CDR3 spells CASSLRRHTGQYF. As DNA, the CDR3 is TGTGCCAGCAGCTTAAGACGACATACCGGGCAGTATTTT.

The chain carries TRBV5-6 and TRBJ2-7; D uncertain. The CDR3 loop spans 13 amino acids. CDR1 and CDR2 from the germline V gene are SGHDT and YYEEEE. Trimming left V 2 bases short and J 7 bases short, with 13 bases between. CDR3 coding DNA: TGTGCCAGCAGCTTTTCGGGTTGGCGAGAGCAGTACTTC. Its translation is CASSFSGWREQYF. Full variable domain (missing parts from reference TRBV5-6 and TRBJ2-7): DAGVTQSPTHLIKTRGQQVTLRCSPKSGHDTVSWYQQALGQGPQFIFQYYEEEERQRGNFPDRFSGHQFPNYSSELNVNALLLGDSALYLCASSFSGWREQYFGPGTRLTVT.

The gene calls are TRBV11-2 and TRBJ1-5; D gene ambiguous. V lost 1 base to trimming and J lost 0 bases, with 7 bases between them. CDR1 and CDR2 from the germline V gene are SGHAT and FQNNGV. This CDR3 comprises 15 residues. The CDR3, as DNA: TGTGCCAGCAGCTTAGGGCCAGGTAGCAATCAGCCCCAGCATTTT. Its protein product is CASSLGPGSNQPQHF.

The chain recombines TRBV28 with TRBJ2-2, with D unclear. Germline-derived CDR1 and CDR2 are MDHEN and SYDVKM. This CDR3 comprises 13 residues. Deletions cut 6 bases from V and 2 bases from J, with 7 bases between. The CDR3 DNA reads as TGTGCCAGCAGCGTCATTAACACCGGGGAGCTGTTTTTT. Translation gives CASSVINTGELFF.

This sequence joins TRBV7-9 and TRBJ2-5; 7 bases align to TRBD2. Germline CDR1 is SEHNR and CDR2 is FQNEAQ (reference sequence). Unmatched junction bases numbered 11, after V lost 6 bases and J lost 1 base. This CDR3 spans 16 amino acids. CDR3 loop: CASRNKLGTTQETQYF. The CDR3 region has the DNA TGTGCCAGCAGGAATAAATTGGGGACTACCCAAGAGACCCAGTACTTC.

The chain is built from TRBV7-9 and TRBJ1-2, with 7 bases fitting TRBD1. In germline, CDR1 is SEHNR, CDR2 FQNEAQ (reference sequence). The CDR3 runs 14 residues. The junction had 1 base not matched to a gene; V was cut back by 0 bases and J by 3 bases. CDR3 sequence: CASSLAGTDYGYTF. Here the CDR3 DNA reads TGTGCCAGCAGCTTAGCCGGGACAGACTATGGCTACACCTTC.

The rearrangement links TRBV9 to TRBJ2-7; TRBD1 is a possible D gene (6 bases). Trimming pared 0 bases from V and 5 bases from J, leaving 15 bases between. CDR1 and CDR2 (germline): SGDLS, YYNGEE. The CDR3 runs to 15 residues. The CDR3 DNA sequence: TGTGCCAGCAGCGTAGTAGGGACAAGTCCGGACGAGCAGTACTTC. This translates into CASSVVGTSPDEQYF.

This chain uses TRBV29-1 with TRBJ1-1; D ambiguous. Germline V gene lookup returns CDR1 SQVTM and CDR2 ANQGSEA. V lost 3 bases and J lost 5, with 28 bases in between. The CDR3 is made up of 18 amino acids. This chain's CDR3 is CSVDVRHKGGGMITEAFF. For the CDR3, the DNA is TGCAGCGTTGACGTAAGACACAAGGGAGGTGGTATGATTACTGAAGCTTTCTTT.

The chain is built from TRBV7-2 and TRBJ2-1; the match to TRBD1 covers 7 bases. The V gene end was trimmed by 5 bases and the J gene end by 15 bases; junction bases not matched to a gene: 13. This CDR3 has 13 amino acids. CDR1 and CDR2 from the germline V gene are SGHTA and FQGNSA. The CDR3 region is CASSETGALRRFF. In DNA, the CDR3 is TGTGCCAGCAGCGAAACAGGGGCCCTCCGTCGGTTCTTC.